This TCR beta chain was profiled in a study of CD8 T cells in Susac syndrome. About the study: Patients with Susac syndrome were therapy-naive, taking corticosteroids, with some also receiving intravenous immunoglobulin, or taking intravenous immunoglobulin alone at the time their blood was drawn.

General study results and limits: Clonal expansion was not observed in the Susac syndrome CD4+ T cell repertoires.

FACS was used to enrich TEMRA cells, whereas the CD8+ and CD4+ T cells were obtained by negative isolation. In the case of this clonotype: The antigen remains undetermined.

V shed 5 bases and J 0 bases; nucleotides not matched to a gene: 7. This CDR3 region has 16 residues. The germline CDR1 and CDR2 sequences are LGHDT and YNNKEL (reference sequence). RNA totalling about 0.5 to 1 ug underwent reverse transcription with random hexamers. Amplification of TCR beta CDR3 was carried out by immunoSEQ multiplex PCR, which covered 54 Vbeta and 13 Jbeta segments. TCRdb called the immunoSEQ multiplex PCR reads again in MiXCR, with one record for every CDR3 protein. Here the sample spans some 180,000 distinct CDR3 sequences, about 94% being singletons. Sequenced material: CD4+ T cells from PBMCs. The receptor was derived from a human donor with Susac syndrome. The chain couples TRBV3-1 to TRBJ2-1, with 7 nucleotides matching TRBD1. CDR3 sequence reads: CASSYRDRGSYNEQFF. CDR3 sequence (DNA): TGTGCCAGCAGCTACAGGGACAGAGGCTCCTACAATGAGCAGTTCTTC.